This is a list of T cell receptor beta chains from one sample in a study of Ad26.COV2.S vaccination and SARS-CoV-2 variants. The data were produced by immunoSEQ multiplex PCR, yet TCRdb's version contains in-frame clones alone and is incomplete. The sample consists of hundreds of thousands of clones, around nine tenths of them appearing once. The sequenced sample was peripheral blood, obtained in a trial of Ad26.COV2.S vaccine versus placebo. Receptor source: a person aged 18 to 59 who received the Ad26.COV2.S COVID-19 vaccine or a placebo. The CDR3 runs from the conserved cysteine through the conserved F or W.

v_gene	j_gene	CDR3aa
TRBV9	TRBJ1-2	CASSVSGHYGYTF
TRBV21-1	TRBJ1-6	CASSSLTGNNSPLHF
TRBV5-1	TRBJ2-2	CASSARTSGGELFF
TRBV30	TRBJ2-2	CAWSEKDRHTGELFF
TRBV5-1	TRBJ2-5	CASSIGRAETQYF
TRBV4-3	TRBJ2-5	CASSQGQHQETQYF
TRBV18	TRBJ2-7	CASSPGQGVDEQYF
TRBV24-1	TRBJ2-5	CATSDSLTHRKYF
TRBV14	TRBJ2-7	CASGAQSSYEQYF
TRBV15	TRBJ2-5	CATSKTGHKETQYF
TRBV6-5	TRBJ1-2	CASTRTGDGYTF
TRBV29-1	TRBJ1-2	CSVEDPGPNYGYTF
TRBV6-5	TRBJ1-3	CASTAGSGYGNTIYF
TRBV18	TRBJ1-1	CASSPRQSNTEAFF
TRBV12-3/TRBV12-4	TRBJ2-3	CASSLGGAGTQYF
TRBV10-1	TRBJ1-2	CASSDRENYGYTF
TRBV5-6	TRBJ1-2	CASSLWTGRGYGYTF
TRBV4-3	TRBJ1-3	CASSQDRSSGNTIYF
TRBV5-1	TRBJ2-1	CASSLVVSVADEQFF
TRBV6-5	TRBJ2-1	CASGRDNEQFF
TRBV10-3	TRBJ1-2	CAISEIGTGGYTF
TRBV29-1	TRBJ2-2	CSVVVSGSGELFF
TRBV4-1	TRBJ2-7	CASSSQEGGRHEQYF
TRBV18	TRBJ2-1	CASSPEEVGGNEQFF
TRBV14	TRBJ2-2	CASSQERAGGGTGELFF
TRBV5-1	TRBJ2-2	CASSFRGAGELFF
TRBV7-2	TRBJ2-3	CASSVDRVPDTQYF
TRBV6-2/TRBV6-3	TRBJ2-7	CASSYEGGFYEQYF
TRBV2	TRBJ2-7	CASSGAGEVDEQYF
TRBV25-1	TRBJ2-1	CASSVRGLAGGPQFF
TRBV9	TRBJ2-1	CASSAPLASGSLGNEQFF
TRBV5-1	TRBJ1-2	CASSFGGADYGYTF
TRBV4-1	TRBJ1-1	CASSQGPQESTEAFF
TRBV24-1	TRBJ1-5	CATSDFPAGPLNQPQHF
TRBV5-4	TRBJ2-1	CASSLRSGTYNEQFF